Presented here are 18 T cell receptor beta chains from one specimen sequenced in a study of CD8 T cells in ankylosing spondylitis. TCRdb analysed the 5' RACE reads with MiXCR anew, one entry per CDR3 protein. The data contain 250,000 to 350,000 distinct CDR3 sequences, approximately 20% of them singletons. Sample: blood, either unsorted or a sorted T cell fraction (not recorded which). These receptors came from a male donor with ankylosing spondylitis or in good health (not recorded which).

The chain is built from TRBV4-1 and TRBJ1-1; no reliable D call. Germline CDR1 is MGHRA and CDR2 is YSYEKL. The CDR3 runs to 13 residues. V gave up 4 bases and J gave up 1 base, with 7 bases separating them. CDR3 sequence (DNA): TGCGCCAGCAGCCTGACTCCGAACACTGAAGCTTTCTTT. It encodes CASSLTPNTEAFF.

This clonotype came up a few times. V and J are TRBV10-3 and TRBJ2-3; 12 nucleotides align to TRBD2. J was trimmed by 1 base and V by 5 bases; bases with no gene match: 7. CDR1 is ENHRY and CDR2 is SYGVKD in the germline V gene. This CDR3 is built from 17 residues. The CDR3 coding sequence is TGTGCCATCAGTCAACGCCGACTAGCGGGGGGCACAGATACGCAGTATTTT. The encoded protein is CAISQRRLAGGTDTQYF.

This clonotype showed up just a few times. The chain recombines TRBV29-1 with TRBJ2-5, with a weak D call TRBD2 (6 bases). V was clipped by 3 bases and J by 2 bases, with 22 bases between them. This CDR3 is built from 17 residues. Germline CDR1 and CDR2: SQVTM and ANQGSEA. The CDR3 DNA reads TGCAGCGTTGAGTTCCGGGACTGGCCGGCTTTGCAAGAGACCCAGTACTTC. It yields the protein CSVEFRDWPALQETQYF.

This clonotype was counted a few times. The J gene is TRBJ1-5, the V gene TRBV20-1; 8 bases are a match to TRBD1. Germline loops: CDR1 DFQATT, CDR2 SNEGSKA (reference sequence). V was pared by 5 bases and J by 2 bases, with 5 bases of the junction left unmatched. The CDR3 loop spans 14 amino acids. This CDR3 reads CSAGDRGGNQPQHF. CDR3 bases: TGCAGTGCTGGCGACAGGGGAGGCAATCAGCCCCAGCATTTT.

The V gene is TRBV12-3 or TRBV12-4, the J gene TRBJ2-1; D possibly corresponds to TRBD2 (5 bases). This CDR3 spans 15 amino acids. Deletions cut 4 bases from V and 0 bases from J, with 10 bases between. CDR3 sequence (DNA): TGTGCCAGCAGTTCTAGGGAGAGCTCCTACAATGAGCAGTTCTTC. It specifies CASSSRESSYNEQFF.

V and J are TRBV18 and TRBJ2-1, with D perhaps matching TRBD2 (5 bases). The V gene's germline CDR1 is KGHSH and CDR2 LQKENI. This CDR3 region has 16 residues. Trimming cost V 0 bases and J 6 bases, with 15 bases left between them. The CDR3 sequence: CASSPPSGIRVNEQFF. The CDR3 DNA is TGTGCCAGCTCACCACCCTCGGGGATAAGGGTCAATGAGCAGTTCTTC.

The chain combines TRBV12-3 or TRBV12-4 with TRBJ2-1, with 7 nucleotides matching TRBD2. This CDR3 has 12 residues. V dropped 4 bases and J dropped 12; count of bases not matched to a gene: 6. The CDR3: CASSSPPGGQFF. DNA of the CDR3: TGTGCCAGCAGTTCCCCACCGGGGGGGCAGTTCTTC.

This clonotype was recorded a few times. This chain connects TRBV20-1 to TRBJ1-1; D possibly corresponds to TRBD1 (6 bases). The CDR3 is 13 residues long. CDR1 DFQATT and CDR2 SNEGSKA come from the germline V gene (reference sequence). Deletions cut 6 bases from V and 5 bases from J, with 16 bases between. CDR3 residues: CSARGWTVTEAFF. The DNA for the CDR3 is TGCAGTGCCCGGGGGTGGACAGTGACTGAAGCTTTCTTT.

Here the CDR3 DNA reads TGCAGTGCTAGAGACCCGGACAGGGCGAATGGCTACACCTTC. Translating it yields CSARDPDRANGYTF. The V gene is TRBV20-1, the J gene TRBJ1-2, with 8 bases that match TRBD1. This CDR3 spans 14 amino acids. The ends lost 0 bases at V and 6 bases at J; junction bases unmatched: 6. CDR1 and CDR2 from the germline V gene are DFQATT and SNEGSKA (reference sequence).

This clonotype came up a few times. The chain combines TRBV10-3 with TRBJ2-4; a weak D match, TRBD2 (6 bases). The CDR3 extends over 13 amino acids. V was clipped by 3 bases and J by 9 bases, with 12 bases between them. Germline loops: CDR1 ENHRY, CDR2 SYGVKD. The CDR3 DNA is TGTGCCATCAGTGACGGGGGTGGAATCATTCAGTACTTC. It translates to CAISDGGGIIQYF.

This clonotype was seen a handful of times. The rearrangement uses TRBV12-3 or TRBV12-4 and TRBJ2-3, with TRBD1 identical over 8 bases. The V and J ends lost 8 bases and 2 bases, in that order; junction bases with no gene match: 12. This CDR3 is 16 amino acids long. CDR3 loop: CASARRTGGPTDTQYF. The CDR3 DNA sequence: TGTGCCAGCGCCCGGAGAACAGGGGGTCCCACAGATACGCAGTATTTT.

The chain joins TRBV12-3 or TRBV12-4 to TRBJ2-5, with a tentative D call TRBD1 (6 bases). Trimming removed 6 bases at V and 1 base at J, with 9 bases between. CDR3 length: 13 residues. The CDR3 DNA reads TGTGCCAGCAGACGGGACATCCAAGAGACCCAGTACTTC. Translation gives CASRRDIQETQYF.

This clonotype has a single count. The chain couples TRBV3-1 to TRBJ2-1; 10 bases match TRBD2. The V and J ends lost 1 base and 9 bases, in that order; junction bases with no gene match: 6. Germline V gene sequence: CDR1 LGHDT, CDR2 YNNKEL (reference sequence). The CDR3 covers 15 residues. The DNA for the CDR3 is TGTGCCAGCAGCCAAGTCCTAGCGGGAGCCGGTGAGCAGTTCTTC. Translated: CASSQVLAGAGEQFF.

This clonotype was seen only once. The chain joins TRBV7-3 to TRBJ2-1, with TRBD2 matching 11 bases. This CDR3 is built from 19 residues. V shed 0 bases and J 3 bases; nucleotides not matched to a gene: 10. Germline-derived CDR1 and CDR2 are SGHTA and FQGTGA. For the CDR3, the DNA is TGTGCCAGCAGCTTAACGTTAATGGGGCTAGCGGGGGGCTACAATGAGCAGTTCTTC. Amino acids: CASSLTLMGLAGGYNEQFF.

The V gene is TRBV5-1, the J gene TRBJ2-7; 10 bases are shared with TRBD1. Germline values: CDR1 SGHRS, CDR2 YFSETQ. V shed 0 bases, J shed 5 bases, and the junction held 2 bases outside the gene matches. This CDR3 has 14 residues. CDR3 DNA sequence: TGCGCCAGCAGCTTGGGACAGGGGGCTCACGAGCAGTACGTC. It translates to CASSLGQGAHEQYV.

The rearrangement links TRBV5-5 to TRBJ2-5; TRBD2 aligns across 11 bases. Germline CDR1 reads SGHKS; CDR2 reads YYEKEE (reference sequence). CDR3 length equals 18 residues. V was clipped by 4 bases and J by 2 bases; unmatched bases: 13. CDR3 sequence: CASSLLAGALARQETQYF. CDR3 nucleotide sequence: TGTGCCAGCAGCCTACTAGCGGGGGCCCTCGCCAGACAAGAGACCCAGTACTTC.

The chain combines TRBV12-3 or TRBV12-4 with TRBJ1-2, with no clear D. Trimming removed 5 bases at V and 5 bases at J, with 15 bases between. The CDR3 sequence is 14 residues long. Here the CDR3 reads CASSPQVDGYGYTF. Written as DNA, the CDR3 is TGTGCCAGCAGTCCCCAGGTAGACGGATATGGCTACACCTTC.

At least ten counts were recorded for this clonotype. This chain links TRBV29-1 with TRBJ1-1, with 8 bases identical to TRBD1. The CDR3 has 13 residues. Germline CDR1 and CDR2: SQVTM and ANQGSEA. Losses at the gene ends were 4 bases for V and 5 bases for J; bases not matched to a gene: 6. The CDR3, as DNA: TGCAGCGTTGGTCGACAGGGGAGAACTGAAGCTTTCTTT. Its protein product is CSVGRQGRTEAFF. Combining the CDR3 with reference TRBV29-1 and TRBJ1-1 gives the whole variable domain SAVISQKPSRDICQRGTSLTIQCQVDSQVTMMFWYRQQPGQSLTLIATANQGSEATYESGFVIDKFPISRPNLTFSTLTVSNMSPEDSSIYLCSVGRQGRTEAFFGQGTRLTVV.